These 27 T cell receptor beta chains were sequenced from one sample in a study of cytomegalovirus exposure and HLA in healthy donors. Vbeta (60) and Jbeta (13) primers were used in the PCR. Profiling relied on immunoSEQ multiplex PCR, and the TCRdb table lists in-frame clones only, not all of them. This table has approximately 160,000 clones, roughly 77% appearing once. Sequencing was done on a sample of PBMCs. The receptors shown here come from a woman in her late teens or twenties in good health and CMV-seronegative.

The rearrangement links TRBV27 to TRBJ2-3; D possibly corresponds to TRBD1 (6 bases). CDR1 and CDR2 (germline): MNHEY, SMNVEV (reference sequence). Between the trimmed V and J ends, which lost 8 bases and 2 bases, there was a span of 14 bases. The CDR3 consists of 14 residues. The CDR3 sequence: CASRQALITDTQYF. DNA of the CDR3: TGTGCCAGCCGACAGGCCCTTATCACAGATACGCAGTATTTT.

The chain recombines TRBV4-2 with TRBJ2-3; 9 nucleotides align to TRBD2. Losses at the gene ends were 4 bases for V and 0 bases for J; bases not matched to a gene: 11. Germline assignment: CDR1 LGHNA and CDR2 YNFKEQ. The CDR3 totals 18 residues. DNA of the CDR3: TGTGCCAGCAGCCTAGGGCGGGAGGGCCCAGAGAGCACAGATACGCAGTATTTT. Translation gives CASSLGREGPESTDTQYF.

V usage is TRBV7-9 and J usage is TRBJ1-1; D unclear. The CDR3 loop spans 16 amino acids. V dropped 5 bases and J dropped 0 bases, with 16 bases sitting between them. Looked up from germline, CDR1 is SEHNR and CDR2 is FQNEAQ (reference sequence). In nucleotides, the CDR3 is TGTGCCAGCAGCCTCCCGAGTCTGCTAATGAACACTGAAGCTTTCTTT. This encodes CASSLPSLLMNTEAFF.

The gene calls are TRBV25-1 and TRBJ2-1; maybe TRBD2 (5 bases). The CDR3 has 14 residues. Trimming pared 5 bases from V and 7 bases from J, leaving 15 bases between. The germline V gene encodes CDR1 MGHDK and CDR2 SYGVNS. CDR3 region: CASSQTRAGNEQFF. CDR3 bases: TGTGCCAGCAGTCAAACTAGGGCGGGTAATGAGCAGTTCTTC.

The rearrangement uses TRBV18 and TRBJ1-1, with 9 bases identical to TRBD1. V gave up 0 bases and J gave up 0 bases; unmatched junction bases: 5. Germline values: CDR1 KGHSH, CDR2 LQKENI. This CDR3 is 17 amino acids long. The CDR3 here is CASSPPRTGVMNTEAFF. CDR3 in DNA: TGTGCCAGCTCACCACCCCGGACAGGGGTTATGAACACTGAAGCTTTCTTT.

As concerns this clone: In this CDR3 the conserved last residue, phenylalanine or tryptophan, is missing, so a read error is likely. V and J are TRBV7-9 and TRBJ1-2, with 10 bases aligning to TRBD1. The CDR3 runs 12 residues. The ends lost 6 bases at V and 7 bases at J; junction bases unmatched: 2. CDR1 is SEHNR and CDR2 is FQNEAQ in the germline V gene (reference sequence). The CDR3 nucleotides are TGTGCCAGCAGTGGACAGGGGGTTGGCTACACCTCC. It specifies CASSGQGVGYTS.

The rearrangement uses TRBV27 and TRBJ2-2; D is undetermined. Germline V gene sequence: CDR1 MNHEY, CDR2 SMNVEV (reference sequence). The length of the CDR3 is 13 residues. V lost 2 bases and J lost 6, with 7 bases in between. This CDR3 is CASSLGWSGELFF. In DNA form, the CDR3 reads TGTGCCAGCAGTTTAGGCTGGTCCGGGGAGCTGTTTTTT.

J is TRBJ2-3 and V is TRBV9; 9 nucleotides agree with TRBD2. This CDR3 comprises 16 residues. The V gene's germline CDR1 is SGDLS and CDR2 YYNGEE. V was clipped by 0 bases and J by 5 bases; unmatched bases: 7. CDR3 in amino acids: CASSVGAGGFGDTQYF. The CDR3 nucleotides read TGTGCCAGCAGCGTAGGGGCGGGGGGGTTTGGAGATACGCAGTATTTT. The whole variable domain, remainder taken from reference TRBV9 and TRBJ2-3, is DSGVTQTPKHLITATGQRVTLRCSPRSGDLSVYWYQQSLDQGLQFLIQYYNGEERAKGNILERFSAQQFPDLHSELNLSSLELGDSALYFCASSVGAGGFGDTQYFGPGTRLTVL.

This clone was observed once. The chain uses TRBV18 and TRBJ2-3; D call uncertain. The CDR3 has 11 residues. V shed 3 bases and J shed 6 bases, with 4 bases lying between them. Germline-derived CDR1 and CDR2 are KGHSH and LQKENI. For the CDR3, the DNA is TGTGCCAGCTCACCTGAGGATACGCAGTATTTT. Protein sequence: CASSPEDTQYF. The variable domain in full, completed from reference TRBV18 and TRBJ2-3, reads NAGVMQNPRHLVRRRGQEARLRCSPMKGHSHVYWYRQLPEEGLKFMVYLQKENIIDESGMPKERFSAEFPKEGPSILRIQQVVRGDSAAYFCASSPEDTQYFGPGTRLTVL.

V and J are TRBV28 and TRBJ2-5; 8 bases line up with TRBD1. The CDR3 has 13 residues. CDR1 MDHEN and CDR2 SYDVKM come from the germline V gene. With 3 bases clipped from V and 4 bases from J, the junction kept 1 base outside the gene matches. The chain's CDR3 is CASSFTGGETQYF. The CDR3 bases are TGTGCCAGCAGTTTCACAGGGGGAGAGACCCAGTACTTC.

This clone came up once. The genes are TRBV25-1 and TRBJ2-5, with TRBD1 matching 8 bases. CDR3 length: 14 amino acids. The germline V gene encodes CDR1 MGHDK and CDR2 SYGVNS. The J segment lost 5 bases and the V segment lost 3 bases, leaving 5 bases of the junction unmatched. The CDR3: CASSDRTGRETQYF. The CDR3 nucleotides are TGTGCCAGCAGTGATCGGACAGGGAGGGAGACCCAGTACTTC.

This chain links TRBV5-1 with TRBJ1-5; the D gene is possibly TRBD1 (5 bases). Between the trimmed V and J ends, which lost 0 bases and 6 bases, there was a span of 13 bases. Germline V gene sequence: CDR1 SGHRS, CDR2 YFSETQ. CDR3 length: 15 residues. CDR3 loop: CASSLEGSGRQPQHF. The CDR3 nucleotides read TGCGCCAGCAGCTTGGAAGGATCAGGGCGTCAGCCCCAGCATTTT.

This chain uses TRBV7-9 with TRBJ2-5; 8 bases fit TRBD1. Germline V lookup: CDR1 SEHNR, CDR2 FQNEAQ (reference sequence). Trimming took 5 bases from V and 4 from J; bases not matched to a gene: 9. The CDR3 is 15 amino acids. CDR3 region: CASSHTRTGRETQYF. CDR3 nucleotides: TGTGCCAGCAGCCACACCCGGACAGGGCGAGAGACCCAGTACTTC.

The chain recombines TRBV10-1 with TRBJ2-3; TRBD1 agrees at 8 bases. Germline loops: CDR1 WNHNN, CDR2 SYGVQD (reference sequence). The CDR3 spans 15 residues. V was clipped by 3 bases and J by 2 bases; unmatched bases: 4. The CDR3 coding sequence is TGCGCCAGCAGTGACGGGACAGGAATCACAGATACGCAGTATTTT. This codes for CASSDGTGITDTQYF.

The genes are TRBV5-5 and TRBJ2-7, with D possibly matching TRBD1 (7 bases). This CDR3 is built from 15 residues. The V gene's germline CDR1 is SGHKS and CDR2 YYEKEE (reference sequence). V gave up 7 bases and J gave up 0 bases, with 17 bases separating them. The CDR3 loop is CASAGQILSSYEQYF. CDR3 nucleotide sequence: TGTGCCAGCGCGGGACAGATACTGAGCTCCTACGAGCAGTACTTC.

The V and J genes are TRBV11-2 and TRBJ1-4, with TRBD1 as a possible D gene (5 bases). V lost 5 bases and J 8 bases, leaving 24 bases between the germline ends. Germline V CDR1 and CDR2: SGHAT, FQNNGV. This CDR3 is built from 17 residues. CDR3: CASSPSGDGVWREKLFF. The CDR3, as DNA: TGTGCCAGCAGCCCTAGCGGGGACGGGGTTTGGAGGGAAAAACTGTTTTTT.

This clone has only a few counts. V usage is TRBV4-1 and J usage is TRBJ2-1, with TRBD2 identical over 11 bases. Germline V CDR1 and CDR2: MGHRA, YSYEKL. The junction had 15 bases not matched to a gene; V was cut back by 1 base and J by 16 bases. The CDR3 runs 16 residues. CDR3 in amino acids: CASSQGLGLAGGSSFF. The CDR3 bases are TGCGCCAGCAGCCAAGGGCTAGGTCTAGCGGGGGGTTCGAGCTTCTTC.

There are a few counts of this clone. V is TRBV7-9 and J is TRBJ1-1; possibly TRBD1 for D (5 bases). Germline CDR1 is SEHNR and CDR2 is FQNEAQ (reference sequence). This CDR3 comprises 14 residues. Between the trimmed V and J ends, which lost 1 base and 4 bases, there was a span of 10 bases. The CDR3 nucleotides read TGTGCCAGCAGCTTAGTCAGCCAGGGCACTGAAGCTTTCTTT. As protein: CASSLVSQGTEAFF.

This chain joins TRBV6-1 and TRBJ1-6; unclear D gene. The germline V gene encodes CDR1 MNHNS and CDR2 SASEGT. The CDR3 loop spans 19 amino acids. Trimming shortened V by 3 bases and J by 9 bases, and 27 bases separated the two germline ends. CDR3 in DNA: TGTGCCAGCAGTGACCGCCTCCGCTTCGGGATCCTAGGGTTTTCACCCCTCCACTTT. Residues: CASSDRLRFGILGFSPLHF.

The V gene is TRBV9, the J gene TRBJ1-1, with D perhaps TRBD1 (5 bases). Trimming left V 0 bases short and J 5 bases short, with 8 bases between. Germline V CDR1 and CDR2: SGDLS, YYNGEE. The CDR3 has 13 amino acids. The CDR3 DNA follows: TGTGCCAGCAGCGTAGGGGGGGAGACTGAAGCTTTCTTT. It translates to CASSVGGETEAFF.

The chain carries TRBV9 and TRBJ1-1; D not certain. Trimming took 3 bases from V and 1 from J, leaving 10 bases between them. The CDR3 contains 14 residues. Germline values: CDR1 SGDLS, CDR2 YYNGEE. The CDR3 sequence: CASSATLRNTEAFF. In nucleotides, the CDR3 is TGTGCCAGCAGCGCCACTCTGAGGAACACTGAAGCTTTCTTT.

The chain couples TRBV7-3 to TRBJ2-5; a possible D gene is TRBD1 (6 bases). Germline CDR1 reads SGHTA; CDR2 reads FQGTGA. V shed 5 bases and J shed 0 bases, with 13 bases lying between them. The CDR3 spans 15 residues. The CDR3 reads CASSLQGSDQETQYF. The CDR3 DNA is TGTGCCAGCAGCCTACAGGGTTCGGACCAAGAGACCCAGTACTTC.

V and J are TRBV7-6 and TRBJ2-1; TRBD1 agrees at 11 bases. Unmatched junction bases numbered 4, after V lost 1 base and J lost 8 bases. This CDR3 is built from 15 residues. Per germline, CDR1 SGHVS and CDR2 FNYEAQ. The chain's CDR3 is CASSLGGQGAYEQFF. The CDR3 nucleotides are TGTGCCAGCAGCTTAGGTGGACAGGGGGCGTATGAGCAGTTCTTC.

The V and J genes are TRBV19 and TRBJ2-5; weak D call: TRBD1 (6 bases). With the DNA end fitting TRBJ2-7 better, the J assignment may be wrong. The length of the CDR3 is 14 residues. CDR1 and CDR2 from the germline V gene are LNHDA and SQIVND (reference sequence). CDR3 protein: CASSSGQSSYEQYF. The CDR3 DNA reads TGTGCCAGTAGTAGCGGACAGAGCTCCTACGAGCAGTACTTC.

This clone was seen only a few times. The chain links TRBV6-1 to TRBJ1-5, with 9 bases identical to TRBD1. The V segment lost 2 bases and the J segment 7 bases; nucleotides outside the gene matches: 9. The CDR3 covers 16 residues. The germline CDR1 and CDR2 sequences are MNHNS and SASEGT. CDR3 sequence (DNA): TGTGCCAGCAGTGAAAAACGACAGGGGGGCAGACAGCCCCAGCATTTT. This codes for CASSEKRQGGRQPQHF.

This clone was detected a few times. The genes are TRBV27 and TRBJ2-1; 11 nucleotides align to TRBD2. This CDR3 has 16 residues. Trimming cost V 5 bases and J 5 bases; bases outside gene matches: 8. In germline, CDR1 is MNHEY, CDR2 SMNVEV (reference sequence). CDR3 sequence reads: CASSPLAGGLNNEQFF. Written as DNA, the CDR3 is TGTGCCAGCAGTCCCTTAGCGGGGGGGCTAAACAATGAGCAGTTCTTC.

V and J are TRBV29-1 and TRBJ2-7; 8 bases align to TRBD1. J was trimmed by 2 bases and V by 4 bases; bases with no gene match: 1. The CDR3 loop spans 12 amino acids. CDR1 SQVTM and CDR2 ANQGSEA come from the germline V gene. CDR3 protein: CSVGRGPYEQYF. CDR3 nucleotides: TGCAGCGTTGGCAGGGGGCCCTACGAGCAGTACTTC.